These 9 T cell receptor beta chains were all obtained from the same sample, sequenced in a study of a mutant IDH1 vaccine in newly diagnosed glioma. Documented time point: baseline, week 1 (first vaccination visit). As to treatment: pre-vaccination baseline after standard-of-care therapy. TCRdb's copy holds only in-frame clones and misses some; the assay was immunoSEQ multiplex PCR. The repertoire holds around 88,000 clones, with about 82% as singletons. Sequences were derived from PBMCs, sampled from a glioma patient treated with radiotherapy, temozolomide or both. These receptors all stem from a man in his forties with glioma.

The chain uses TRBV7-9 and TRBJ1-4, with 9 bases that match TRBD1. Per germline, CDR1 SEHNR and CDR2 FQNEAQ (reference sequence). CDR3 size: 16 residues. With V trimmed by 3 bases and J by 5 bases, 7 bases remained unmatched. The CDR3 loop reads CASSLQPGTGNEKLFF. In nucleotides, the CDR3 is TGTGCCAGCAGCTTGCAACCCGGGACAGGGAATGAAAAACTGTTTTTT. The variable domain in full, completed from reference TRBV7-9 and TRBJ1-4, reads DTGVSQNPRHKITKRGQNVTFRCDPISEHNRLYWYRQTLGQGPEFLTYFQNEAQLEKSRLLSDRFSAERPKGSFSTLEIQRTEQGDSAMYLCASSLQPGTGNEKLFFGSGTQLSVL.

This rearrangement joins TRBV6-9 to TRBJ2-1; 8 bases align to TRBD2. Germline V gene data show CDR1 as MNHGY and CDR2 as SVAAGI. CDR3 length: 18 amino acids. The V and J ends lost 7 bases and 0 bases, in that order; junction bases with no gene match: 14. CDR3 coding DNA: TGTGCCAGCAAAGGGACTAGACCTTGGGGTAGCTCCTACAATGAGCAGTTCTTC. Translation gives CASKGTRPWGSSYNEQFF.

The chain employs TRBV11-2 and TRBJ2-1; D may match TRBD1 or TRBD2 (5 bases each). The germline gives CDR1 SGHAT, CDR2 FQNNGV. This CDR3 is built from 12 residues. Deletions cut 3 bases from V and 13 bases from J, with 13 bases between. CDR3 residues: CASSFPRAGQFF. CDR3 DNA: TGTGCCAGCAGCTTTCCCAGGGCGGGTCAGTTCTTC.

The CDR3 loop reads CASSSGFRRGAGGETQYF. The CDR3 nucleotides read TGTGCCAGCAGCTCAGGGTTCAGGCGCGGGGCGGGCGGGGAGACCCAGTACTTC. The chain uses TRBV7-2 and TRBJ2-5, with D tentatively TRBD2 (6 bases). Trimming left V 4 bases short and J 5 bases short, with 26 bases between. The germline gives CDR1 SGHTA, CDR2 FQGNSA. The CDR3 extends over 18 amino acids.

This clone was seen a single time. The rearrangement uses TRBV27 and TRBJ2-7; 10 nucleotides align to TRBD1. Trimming cost V 5 bases and J 4 bases; bases outside gene matches: 8. This CDR3 is 15 amino acids long. Germline V gene sequence: CDR1 MNHEY, CDR2 SMNVEV (reference sequence). For the CDR3, the DNA is TGTGCCAGCAGTGGAGGGACAGGGGCGGTGTACGAGCAGTACTTC. Amino acid sequence: CASSGGTGAVYEQYF.

With regard to this clone: At one of its ends the junction is not consistent with the germline gene, which may arise from a read error. The chain is built from TRBV5-4 and TRBJ2-7; tentatively, D is TRBD1 (6 bases). CDR1 and CDR2 from the germline V gene are SGHNT and YYREEE (reference sequence). This CDR3 is 15 amino acids long. Here the CDR3 DNA reads TGCGCCAGCAGCCAAGTGGAGACAGGTGCATACGAGCAGTACTTC. Protein sequence: CASSQVETGAYEQYF.

V is TRBV4-3 and J is TRBJ2-7; the D gene is possibly TRBD2 (6 bases). Trimming took 4 bases from V and 0 from J, leaving 13 bases between them. CDR3 length: 15 residues. Germline lookup yields CDR1 LGHNA and CDR2 YSLEER. CDR3 sequence (DNA): TGCGCCAGCAGCCGCCACCTGGGGGGCTCCTACGAGCAGTACTTC. Its protein is CASSRHLGGSYEQYF.

The chain couples TRBV7-6 to TRBJ2-1; TRBD2 is a possible D gene (6 bases). The V end was cut by 6 bases, the J end by 6 bases, with 18 bases between. CDR3 length: 15 amino acids. Per the germline V gene, CDR1 is SGHVS and CDR2 is FNYEAQ. The CDR3 region is CASSFGGVFLNEQFF. DNA for the CDR3: TGTGCCAGCAGTTTCGGAGGGGTTTTCCTCAATGAGCAGTTCTTC.

This clone was counted between two and nine times. This chain uses TRBV6-5 with TRBJ2-4; 7 bases agree with TRBD1. Germline V gene sequence: CDR1 MNHEY, CDR2 SVGAGI. The CDR3 has 14 amino acids. V was clipped by 10 bases and J by 0 bases; unmatched bases: 6. The CDR3 reads CAKGGSLAKNIQYF. CDR3 coding DNA: TGTGCCAAAGGGGGCTCCTTAGCCAAAAACATTCAGTACTTC.